The 24 T cell receptor beta chains in this list originate from one sample, sequenced in a study of cytotoxic CD8 clonotypes in ibrutinib-treated CLL (dated by TCRdb to the early 2020s). Libraries were made using the immunoSEQ multiplex PCR assay. TCRdb stores this immuneACCESS table with in-frame sequences only. Part of the clones is absent; in the studies checked, under half of the shortfall reflects unresolved V genes, and no reason is known for the rest. Recorded for this sample are 110,000 to 150,000 clones; 76% of them occurred a single time. Of the sample, 5% to 5.5% falls within the top ten clones. Reading the label with the study, this specimen's time point is: approximately 25 months on ibrutinib. Sample: PBMCs, taken after 24 months of ibrutinib treatment. These receptors were collected from a human donor with chronic lymphocytic leukemia.

This chain uses TRBV28 with TRBJ1-1; 8 nucleotides agree with TRBD1. Germline assignment: CDR1 MDHEN and CDR2 SYDVKM. J gave up 0 bases and V 8 bases, and 17 bases lay outside the gene matches. The CDR3 is 18 amino acids. Written as DNA, the CDR3 is TGTGCCAGCTTACCCCCAGGGGGCGGGCCAGACATGAACACTGAAGCTTTCTTT. It is translated as CASLPPGGGPDMNTEAFF.

V gene TRBV21-1 combines with J gene TRBJ2-4; the listed D gene, TRBD1, was not tested against the DNA. TRBV21-1 is shown as a pseudogene. The CDR3 is 11 residues long. The CDR3 nucleotides read TGTGCCCGCCAGGGGGTTTACATTCAGTACTTC. Translated, it gives CARQGVYIQYF.

This clone was found once. This chain connects TRBV6-6 to TRBJ2-5; a weak D match, TRBD1 (5 bases). V was shortened by 5 bases and J by 7 bases, with 17 bases between the two germline ends. This CDR3 contains 14 residues. Germline lookup yields CDR1 MNHNY and CDR2 SVGAGI (reference sequence). CDR3 nucleotide sequence: TGTGCCAGCAGTCCAACCCCAGGGTTGGGGACCCAGTACTTC. Amino acid sequence: CASSPTPGLGTQYF.

V gene TRBV11-3 combines with J gene TRBJ2-1; 8 positions match TRBD2. With V trimmed by 4 bases and J by 4 bases, 18 bases remained unmatched. This CDR3 is 19 amino acids long. Germline V CDR1 and CDR2: SGHNT, YENEEA. The CDR3: CASSYPLAGLRPNYNEQFF. The DNA for the CDR3 is TGTGCCAGCAGCTACCCCCTAGCGGGCCTACGTCCCAATTACAATGAGCAGTTCTTC. Filled out from reference TRBV11-3 and TRBJ2-1, the complete variable domain reads EAGVVQSPRYKIIEKKQPVAFWCNPISGHNTLYWYLQNLGQGPELLIRYENEEAVDDSQLPKDRFSAERLKGVDSTLKIQPAELGDSAVYLCASSYPLAGLRPNYNEQFFGPGTRLTVL.

The chain links TRBV9 to TRBJ1-3, with D unclear. V lost 0 bases, J lost 0 bases, and 4 bases lay in between. CDR1 and CDR2 (germline): SGDLS, YYNGEE. This CDR3 contains 14 residues. This CDR3 is CASSVANSGNTIYF. CDR3 bases: TGTGCCAGCAGCGTAGCCAACTCTGGAAACACCATATATTTT.

The rearrangement links TRBV18 to TRBJ2-7; D is perhaps TRBD2 (7 bases). This CDR3 is built from 13 residues. Germline lookup yields CDR1 KGHSH and CDR2 LQKENI. V lost 3 bases to trimming and J lost 5 bases, with 11 bases between them. The CDR3 DNA follows: TGTGCCAGCTCACCCACAGGGAGGGACGAGCAGTACTTC. Its translation: CASSPTGRDEQYF.

The V gene is TRBV6-5, the J gene TRBJ1-5; 8 nucleotides align to TRBD1. J gave up 9 bases and V 2 bases, and 3 bases lay outside the gene matches. The CDR3 spans 13 residues. Germline CDR1 MNHEY, CDR2 SVGAGI. The CDR3 coding sequence is TGTGCCAGCAGTTACCGGGACAGGCCGCCCCAGCATTTT. This gives the protein CASSYRDRPPQHF.

This chain joins TRBV6-5 and TRBJ2-1; 8 nucleotides align to TRBD2. CDR3 length equals 15 residues. The germline V gene encodes CDR1 MNHEY and CDR2 SVGAGI. Trimming removed 6 bases from V and 6 bases from J; junction bases left unmatched: 10. CDR3 bases: TGTGCCAGCAGCCGCGGGGCGGGAGGCCCCAATGAGCAGTTCTTC. As protein: CASSRGAGGPNEQFF.

The chain employs TRBV9 and TRBJ2-7; D is undetermined. Germline V lookup: CDR1 SGDLS, CDR2 YYNGEE. CDR3 length: 14 residues. Trimming removed 0 bases at V and 1 base at J, with 8 bases between. The CDR3 sequence: CASSVAWSSYEQYF. The CDR3 DNA is TGTGCCAGCAGCGTAGCCTGGTCGTCCTACGAGCAGTACTTC.

This rearrangement joins TRBV30 to TRBJ1-1, with 7 positions matching TRBD1. From germline, CDR1 is GTSNPN and CDR2 SVGIG (reference sequence). The trim removed 3 bases at V and 5 bases at J, leaving 9 bases unmatched. This CDR3 has 14 amino acids. This chain's CDR3 is CAWSITGDGTEAFF. DNA of the CDR3: TGTGCCTGGAGCATAACAGGGGACGGGACTGAAGCTTTCTTT.

The chain combines TRBV7-2 with TRBJ2-1; D may match TRBD1 or TRBD2 (6 bases each). The CDR3 spans 16 residues. V lost 0 bases and J lost 6, with 15 bases in between. Germline CDR1 and CDR2: SGHTA and FQGNSA. This CDR3 reads CASSLARGAVFNEQFF. The DNA of the CDR3 is TGTGCCAGCAGCTTAGCGAGGGGGGCAGTATTCAATGAGCAGTTCTTC. The full variable domain, its missing parts supplied by reference TRBV7-2 and TRBJ2-1, is GAGVSQSPSNKVTEKGKDVELRCDPISGHTALYWYRQSLGQGLEFLIYFQGNSAPDKSGLPSDRFSAERTGGSVSTLTIQRTQQEDSAVYLCASSLARGAVFNEQFFGPGTRLTVL.

V usage is TRBV7-2 and J usage is TRBJ1-2; D uncertain. V was trimmed by 1 base and J by 8 bases, leaving 11 bases between them. CDR1 and CDR2 (germline): SGHTA, FQGNSA. This CDR3 has 13 amino acids. The CDR3 DNA is TGTGCCAGCAGCTTAGGAGGCGCGGGGGGCTACACCTTC. This translates into CASSLGGAGGYTF.

This chain uses TRBV7-6 with TRBJ2-6; D not resolved. CDR3 length: 16 amino acids. Germline V lookup: CDR1 SGHVS, CDR2 FNYEAQ. V was shortened by 1 base and J by 0 bases, with 7 bases between the two germline ends. The CDR3 sequence is CASSLEAGSGANVLTF. Here the CDR3 DNA reads TGTGCCAGCAGCTTAGAGGCAGGCTCTGGGGCCAACGTCCTGACTTTC.

This chain uses TRBV28 with TRBJ1-5; TRBD1 might be the D (5 bases). The CDR3 consists of 20 residues. Germline CDR1 MDHEN, CDR2 SYDVKM. Trimming removed 2 bases from V and 1 base from J, with 24 bases in between. The CDR3 protein is CASSLGLGGEEKLSNQPQHF. The CDR3 region has the DNA TGTGCCAGCAGTTTAGGGTTGGGGGGAGAGGAGAAACTCAGCAATCAGCCCCAGCATTTT. Full variable domain (remainder filled in from reference TRBV28 and TRBJ1-5): DVKVTQSSRYLVKRTGEKVFLECVQDMDHENMFWYRQDPGLGLRLIYFSYDVKMKEKGDIPEGYSVSREKKERFSLILESASTNQTSMYLCASSLGLGGEEKLSNQPQHFGDGTRLSIL.

This clone counts as medium-sized. The gene calls are TRBV2 and TRBJ1-1; maybe TRBD1 (5 bases). The V gene's germline CDR1 is SNHLY and CDR2 FYNNEI. This CDR3 is built from 12 residues. The germline V and J ends were trimmed by 8 bases and 11 bases, with 18 bases remaining between them. CDR3 coding DNA: TGTGCCAGCGGTCAGGGCGGGAGGTGGGCTTTCTTT. Protein: CASGQGGRWAFF.

This rearrangement joins TRBV29-1 to TRBJ2-5; 7 positions agree with TRBD2. Per the germline V gene, CDR1 is SQVTM and CDR2 is ANQGSEA. Trimming cost V 7 bases and J 5 bases; bases outside gene matches: 13. The CDR3 extends over 14 amino acids. The CDR3 loop reads CSAPFPPGGETQYF. CDR3 sequence (DNA): TGCAGCGCCCCGTTTCCCCCCGGGGGGGAGACCCAGTACTTC.

CDR3 sequence: CASSRRAPSDGYTF. The DNA for the CDR3 is TGTGCCAGCAGCCGCCGGGCCCCGAGCGATGGCTACACCTTC. The chain joins TRBV28 to TRBJ1-2; no clear D. V dropped 6 bases and J dropped 6 bases, with 17 bases sitting between them. The length of the CDR3 is 14 residues. Looked up from germline, CDR1 is MDHEN and CDR2 is SYDVKM.

The table lists this clone with a few counts. CDR3 DNA: TGTGCCAGCAGCCAAACAGGGAAGCCCCAGCATTTT. Protein sequence: CASSQTGKPQHF. V and J are TRBV28 and TRBJ1-5, with a possible D match to TRBD1 (6 bases). The CDR3 spans 12 residues. Germline V gene sequence: CDR1 MDHEN, CDR2 SYDVKM. Trimming removed 6 bases from V and 8 bases from J, with 11 bases in between.

The chain carries TRBV18 and TRBJ2-3; tentatively, D is TRBD2 (6 bases). This CDR3 is built from 15 residues. V was trimmed by 3 bases and J by 3 bases, leaving 13 bases between them. The germline V gene has CDR1 KGHSH and CDR2 LQKENI. DNA for the CDR3: TGTGCCAGCTCACCCCAGGAGGGCTCTACAGATACGCAGTATTTT. Amino acids: CASSPQEGSTDTQYF.

This clone was seen a handful of times. The chain is built from TRBV4-3 and TRBJ2-3; 7 bases fit TRBD2. The CDR3 loop spans 14 amino acids. Germline values: CDR1 LGHNA, CDR2 YSLEER. Trimming cost V 1 base and J 8 bases; bases outside gene matches: 6. The CDR3 sequence: CASSQGVGRVTQYF. CDR3 sequence (DNA): TGCGCCAGCAGCCAAGGGGTGGGGAGGGTTACGCAGTATTTT.

A few counts support this clone. The V call is TRBV6-5, the J call TRBJ1-2; 8 nucleotides agree with TRBD1. CDR1 MNHEY and CDR2 SVGAGI come from the germline V gene. There are 13 residues in the CDR3. After removal of 6 bases from V and 2 bases from J, the junction contained 2 bases not matched to a gene. CDR3: CASSRQGNYGYTF. The CDR3 DNA follows: TGTGCCAGCAGCCGACAGGGGAACTATGGCTACACCTTC.

The CDR3, as DNA: TGTGCCAGCGGCTCCGGTCTGTATTTT. Protein: CASGSGLYF. The chain recombines TRBV28 with TRBJ2-3, with unresolved D. Germline V gene sequence: CDR1 MDHEN, CDR2 SYDVKM. V was trimmed by 8 bases and J by 14 bases, leaving 11 bases between them. The CDR3 spans 9 residues.

This rearrangement joins TRBV6-5 to TRBJ1-5; D is possibly TRBD1 (6 bases). Deletions cut 4 bases from V and 1 base from J, with 14 bases between. CDR1 and CDR2 (germline): MNHEY, SVGAGI. This CDR3 spans 16 amino acids. The DNA for the CDR3 is TGTGCCAGCAGTTTGTGGGGGGCCCGAAGCAATCAGCCCCAGCATTTT. Translating it yields CASSLWGARSNQPQHF.

This clone came up once. The chain is built from TRBV29-1 and TRBJ2-7, with 8 bases aligning to TRBD1. CDR1 is SQVTM and CDR2 is ANQGSEA in the germline V gene. V lost 7 bases, J lost 0 bases, and 5 bases stayed unmatched. The CDR3 totals 13 residues. As DNA, the CDR3 is TGCAGCGCCAGGACAGGGACCTCCTACGAGCAGTACTTC. Protein sequence: CSARTGTSYEQYF.